This T cell receptor (beta chain) is from a study of stem cell transplantation in POMP-related autoinflammatory disease (dated by TCRdb to about 2021). Background for the entire study: According to the study's hypothesis, the TRB repertoire gets skewed because defective thymoproteasomes impair MHC class I-dependent CD8+ T-cell differentiation and positive selection. Before transplant, CD4+ naive T-cell skewing, low CD8+ T-cell proportions, and reduced T-cell cytokine secretion were observed in patients. The effect of POMP deficiency on T-cell receptor beta repertoire diversity and CDR3 characteristics was assessed by high-throughput TRB sequencing.

Library prep was done by the immunoSEQ multiplex PCR assay. The paper's processing steps were these. Shannon entropy, which accounts for clonal size distribution, was used to quantify repertoire diversity. The Gini-Simpson index (Simpson_1-D) served as the measure of how unequally clonotypes were distributed. TCRdb obtained this table from immuneACCESS and retained in-frame rearrangements with V and J assigned. These tables miss some clones; where compared with another copy, unresolved V genes account for less than half of the shortfall, and the remainder is unexplained. V and J calls and clone size come straight from that table; D and trimming were deduced from the DNA. This sample comprises about 32,000 clones, roughly 88% of them detected only once. The top ten clones comprise 0.6% to 0.75% of the sample. Here is what the overall study found, with its caveats: PRAID patients showed a restricted number of unique TRB V-J gene pairings. Across all analyzed T-cell subsets, PRAID patients tended toward lower TRB diversity and higher clonality. The trend toward lower diversity and increased clonality in PRAID patients was statistically significant only for regulatory T cells.

The time point label, read with the paper, signifies: before hematopoietic stem cell transplant. PRAID was a condition in which autoinflammation came alongside prominent immunodeficiency. Before TRB sequencing, the T-cell subsets, namely conventional T cells, CD8+ T cells, regulatory T cells, and T follicular helper cells, were sorted. With respect to this clone: It has no known antigen specificity. No base qualities exist here, and no much larger clone lies one base off it.

From the germline V gene, CDR1 is SQVTM and CDR2 is ANQGSEA. V loses 3 bases of germline sequence and J loses 2 bases, and the interval between the two ends is 13 bases. Measured from the cysteine to the phenylalanine, the CDR3 is 14 residues long. Only CDR3 DNA is held: 42 bases, read in frame from base 1. The chain joins TRBV29-1 to TRBJ1-1; possibly the D gene is TRBD1, per 5 matching bases. This clonotype was obtained from a human donor with POMP-related autoinflammation and immune dysregulation (PRAID). The sample consisted of CD4+ T cells from PBMCs, taken before stem cell transplantation. The CDR3 has the sequence CSVEGQRTNTEAFF. Here is the DNA: TGCAGCGTTGAGGGGCAGCGGACAAACACTGAAGCTTTCTTT.